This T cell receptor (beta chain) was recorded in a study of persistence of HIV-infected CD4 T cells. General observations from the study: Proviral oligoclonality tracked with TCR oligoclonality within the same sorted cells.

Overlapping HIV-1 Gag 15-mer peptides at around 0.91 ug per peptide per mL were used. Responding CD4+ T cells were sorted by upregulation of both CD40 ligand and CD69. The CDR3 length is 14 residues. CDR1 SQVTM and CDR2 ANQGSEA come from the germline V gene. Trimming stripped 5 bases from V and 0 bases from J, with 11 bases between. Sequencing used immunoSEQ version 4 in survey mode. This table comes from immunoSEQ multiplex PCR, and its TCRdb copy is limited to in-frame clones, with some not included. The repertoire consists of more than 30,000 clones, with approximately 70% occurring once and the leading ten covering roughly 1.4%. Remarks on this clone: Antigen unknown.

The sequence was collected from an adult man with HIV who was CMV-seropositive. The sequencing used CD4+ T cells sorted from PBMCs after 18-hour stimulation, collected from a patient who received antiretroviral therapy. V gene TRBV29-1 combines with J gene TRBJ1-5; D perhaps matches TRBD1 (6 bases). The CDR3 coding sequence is TGCAGCGTTCGAGGGGGTAATAGCAATCAGCCCCAGCATTTT. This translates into CSVRGGNSNQPQHF.